This T cell receptor beta chain was sequenced for a study of Ad26.COV2.S vaccination and SARS-CoV-2 variants (dated by TCRdb to about 2021). Notes on the research overall: Donors in the vaccine arm were drawn from COV1001, a phase I-IIa trial of Ad26.COV2.S in healthy adults that was multicentre, randomized, double-blind and placebo-controlled. Investigators did not know the trial group allocation while performing experiments and assessing outcomes. Participants in the trial were split at random into five groups of five each, receiving low-dose or high-dose Ad26.COV2.S once or twice, or else placebo on both occasions. The TCR-sequenced set comprised around 30 samples: around 20 Ad26.COV2.S vaccine recipients, 5 placebo recipients and 8 SARS-CoV-2 convalescent individuals. Dosing of Ad26.COV2.S was intramuscular, at either 5x10^10 or 1x10^11 viral particles, delivered as one shot or as two shots spaced 56 days apart. The specificity and breadth of SARS-CoV-2-reactive T cell receptors after Ad26.COV2.S vaccination were assessed by TCRbeta repertoire sequencing.

As for this clone: It lacks a known antigen. No qualities accompany the bases; no much larger clone lies one base away.

What the study reported, not specific to this receptor: After vaccination, substantial breadth of spike-specific CD8+ and CD4+ T cell responses was reported. Comparing responses between vaccine doses or regimens was not something the study was powered to do. Spike-specific TCR breadth was higher in Ad26.COV2.S recipients than in placebo recipients (P = 0.0014). The authors noted that total T cell responses may have been underestimated by the TCR breadth and depth analyses. Vaccine and placebo recipients had similar non-spike TCR breadth, a finding consistent with the vaccine containing only spike.

The treatment or condition label of this sample denotes: about 20 received Ad26.COV2.S at low or high dose, single or two shots; 5 received placebo; per-sample allocation not given. Repertoires of vaccine and placebo recipients were sequenced from samples collected on day 63 after the first injection. In Cohort 1b, roughly 25 adults aged 18-55 years were enrolled at a single site in Boston, USA, between 29 July and 7 August 2020. Ad26.COV2.S was a replication-incompetent adenovirus type 26 vector that expressed a prefusion-stabilized SARS-CoV-2 spike protein derived from the original Wuhan strain. TCRbeta CDR3 regions were sequenced with the immunoSEQ Assay. After extraction, genomic DNA underwent amplification by bias-controlled multiplex PCR, followed by high-throughput sequencing. For the original study's pipeline: To quantify the absolute abundance of every unique TCRbeta CDR3 region, sequences were collapsed and filtered. Usable DNA was measured by amplifying reference genes present in all nucleated cells, and TCRbeta template counts were normalized to that usable DNA to estimate T cell fraction. Repertoire TCRs were annotated as SARS-CoV-2-specific by exact matching of V gene, CDR3 amino acid sequence and J gene to a known reactive TCR set. MIRA supplied the reference SARS-CoV-2 TCR set, which was filtered for enrichment in COVID-19-positive ImmuneCODE repertoires so that public or cross-reactive TCRs were removed. Drawing on the MIRA antigens, annotated TCRs were analysed further at the level of specific ORF or position within ORF. Breadth was defined as the number of annotated unique rearrangements divided by the total number of unique productive rearrangements, and depth was defined as the summed frequency of the annotated unique rearrangements. Group comparisons of TCR breadth used two-sided Wilcoxon rank-sum tests. This immuneACCESS table, as held by TCRdb, lists in-frame sequences with V and J called but not all clones. Of the missing ones, under half trace to an unresolved V gene in checked studies; the others have no known cause. V and J calls and clone size come straight from that table; D and trimming were deduced from the DNA. In this sample the table shows 300,000 to 400,000 clones, about 86% of which occur a single time. The leading ten clones occupy around 10% of the sample.

Sequencing used peripheral blood, obtained in a trial of Ad26.COV2.S vaccine versus placebo. This receptor was obtained from a person aged 18-60 years who received the Ad26.COV2.S COVID-19 vaccine or a placebo.

The CDR3 has the sequence CASSWGQSGNTIYF. DNA sequence: TGTGCCAGCAGTTGGGGACAGTCGGGAAACACCATATATTTT. The chain uses TRBV5-6 and TRBJ1-3; 7 central nucleotides agree with TRBD1. CDR1 is given as SGHDT and CDR2 as YYEEEE, both from the germline V gene. At the junction V is shortened by 5 bases and J by 4 bases; bases outside the gene matches: 6. The CDR3 has 14 amino acids, counting the end cysteine and phenylalanine. Left in the record is the CDR3 DNA by itself, 42 bases read in frame from the first base.